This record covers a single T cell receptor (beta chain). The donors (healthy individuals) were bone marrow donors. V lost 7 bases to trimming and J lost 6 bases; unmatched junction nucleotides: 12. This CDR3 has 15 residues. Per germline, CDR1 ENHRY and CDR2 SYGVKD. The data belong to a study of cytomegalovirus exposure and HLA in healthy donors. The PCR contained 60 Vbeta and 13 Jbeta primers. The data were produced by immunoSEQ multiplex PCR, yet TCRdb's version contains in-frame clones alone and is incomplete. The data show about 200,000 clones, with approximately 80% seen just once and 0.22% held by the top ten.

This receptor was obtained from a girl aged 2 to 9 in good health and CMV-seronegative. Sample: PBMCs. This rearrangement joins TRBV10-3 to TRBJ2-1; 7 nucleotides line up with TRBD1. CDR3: CAIMPGTATLNEQFF. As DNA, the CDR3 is TGTGCCATCATGCCCGGGACAGCCACACTCAATGAGCAGTTCTTC.